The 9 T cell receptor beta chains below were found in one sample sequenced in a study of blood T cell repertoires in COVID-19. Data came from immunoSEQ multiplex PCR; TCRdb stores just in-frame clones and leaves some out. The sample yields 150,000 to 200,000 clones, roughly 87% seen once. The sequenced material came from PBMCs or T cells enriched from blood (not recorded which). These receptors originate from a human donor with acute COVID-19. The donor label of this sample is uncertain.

The CDR3 is CASSIGGDDLGGYTF. CDR3 nucleotides: TGTGCCAGCAGCATTGGCGGGGATGACTTGGGTGGCTACACCTTC. This chain uses TRBV7-6 with TRBJ1-2; D gene unclear. CDR1 is SGHVS, CDR2 FNYEAQ, per germline. V gave up 5 bases and J gave up 7 bases, with 20 bases separating them. The CDR3 has 15 amino acids. Drawing the rest from reference TRBV7-6 and TRBJ1-2, the complete variable domain is GAGVSQSPRYKVTKRGQDVALRCDPISGHVSLYWYRQALGQGPEFLTYFNYEAQQDKSGLPNDRFSAERPEGSISTLTIQRTEQRDSAMYRCASSIGGDDLGGYTFGSGTRLTVV.

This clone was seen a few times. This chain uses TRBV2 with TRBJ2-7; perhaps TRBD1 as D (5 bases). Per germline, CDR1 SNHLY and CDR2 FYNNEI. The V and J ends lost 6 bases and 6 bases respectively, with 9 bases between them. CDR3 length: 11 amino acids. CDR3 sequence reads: CASRAGIEQYF. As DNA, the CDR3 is TGTGCCAGCAGGGCAGGGATCGAGCAGTACTTC.

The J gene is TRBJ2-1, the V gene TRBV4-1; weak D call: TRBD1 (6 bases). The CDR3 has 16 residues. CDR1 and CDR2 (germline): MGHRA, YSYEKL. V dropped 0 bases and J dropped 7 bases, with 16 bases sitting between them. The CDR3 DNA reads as TGCGCCAGCAGCCAAGAGGGAAGGACAGCATCGAATGAGCAGTTCTTC. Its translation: CASSQEGRTASNEQFF.

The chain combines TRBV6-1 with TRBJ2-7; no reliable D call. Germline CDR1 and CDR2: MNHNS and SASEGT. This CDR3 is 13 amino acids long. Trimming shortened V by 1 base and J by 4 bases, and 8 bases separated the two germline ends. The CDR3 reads CASSEVAVYEQYF. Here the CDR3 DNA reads TGTGCCAGCAGTGAAGTTGCAGTATACGAGCAGTACTTC.

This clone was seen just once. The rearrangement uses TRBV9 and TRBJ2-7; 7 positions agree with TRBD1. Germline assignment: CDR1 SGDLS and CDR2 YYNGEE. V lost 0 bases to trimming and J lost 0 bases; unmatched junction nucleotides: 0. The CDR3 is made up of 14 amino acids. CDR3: CASSVGDSSYEQYF. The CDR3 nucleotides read TGTGCCAGCAGCGTAGGGGACAGCTCCTACGAGCAGTACTTC.

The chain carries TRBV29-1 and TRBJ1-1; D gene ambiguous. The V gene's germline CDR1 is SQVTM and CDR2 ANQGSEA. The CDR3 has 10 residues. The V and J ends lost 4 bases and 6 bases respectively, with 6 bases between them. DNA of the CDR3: TGCAGCGTTGGAGTCTCTGAAGCTTTCTTT. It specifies CSVGVSEAFF.

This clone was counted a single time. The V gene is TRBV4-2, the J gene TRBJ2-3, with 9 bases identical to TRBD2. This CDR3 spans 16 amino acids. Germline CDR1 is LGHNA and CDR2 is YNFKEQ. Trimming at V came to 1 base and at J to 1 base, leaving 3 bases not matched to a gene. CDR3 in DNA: TGTGCCAGCAGCCAAGTCGCTAGCGGGGGCACAGATACGCAGTATTTT. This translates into CASSQVASGGTDTQYF.

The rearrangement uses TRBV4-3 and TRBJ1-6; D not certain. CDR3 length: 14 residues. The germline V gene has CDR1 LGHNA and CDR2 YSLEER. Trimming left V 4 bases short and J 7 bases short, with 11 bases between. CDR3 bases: TGCGCCAGCAGCCCCAAAACAACCAATTCACCCCTCCACTTT. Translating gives CASSPKTTNSPLHF.

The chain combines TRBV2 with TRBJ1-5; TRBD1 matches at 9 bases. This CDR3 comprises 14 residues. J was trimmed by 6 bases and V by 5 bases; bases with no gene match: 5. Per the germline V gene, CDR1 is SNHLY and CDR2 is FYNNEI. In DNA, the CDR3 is TGTGCCAGCAGTAGGACAGGGGTTCTTCAGCCCCAGCATTTT. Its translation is CASSRTGVLQPQHF.